These 25 T cell receptor beta chains were sequenced from one sample in a study of CD8 T cells in ankylosing spondylitis. Overall study findings and caveats: A motif of fewer than ten highly homologous TCR beta variants was seen as apparently characteristic of ankylosing spondylitis blood.

Their antigens remain unidentified. TCRdb analysed the 5' RACE reads with MiXCR anew, one entry per CDR3 protein. Among roughly 440,000 distinct CDR3 sequences, under 20% were seen once, and the ten largest hold 1%. The sequenced material came from blood, either unsorted or a sorted T cell fraction (not recorded which). The receptors were sampled from a male donor with ankylosing spondylitis.

This clonotype was counted at least ten times. The chain links TRBV28 to TRBJ2-7; D is possibly TRBD2 (5 bases). The CDR3 is 12 residues long. V lost 8 bases and J lost 6, with 14 bases in between. Germline CDR1 is MDHEN and CDR2 is SYDVKM. The DNA of the CDR3 is TGTGCCAGCCCCCCCGGACTGGGCGAGCAGTACTTC. Translating gives CASPPGLGEQYF.

The gene calls are TRBV7-2 and TRBJ2-1; D could derive from TRBD1 or TRBD2 (6 bases each). This CDR3 has 17 amino acids. Germline values: CDR1 SGHTA, CDR2 FQGNSA. V was clipped by 5 bases and J by 0 bases, with 17 bases between them. The CDR3 is CASSPAGGHISYNEQFF. The CDR3 DNA reads as TGTGCCAGCAGCCCAGCCGGGGGCCATATCTCCTACAATGAGCAGTTCTTC.

CDR3 nucleotide sequence: TGTGCCAGCAGCCCCGGGTCGGTGTATGGCTACACCTTC. Translating it yields CASSPGSVYGYTF. This chain joins TRBV14 and TRBJ1-2, with D hard to call. Germline assignment: CDR1 SGHDN and CDR2 FVKESK. CDR3 length: 13 amino acids. Trimming stripped 4 bases from V and 5 bases from J, with 11 bases between. Supplemented by reference TRBV14 and TRBJ1-2, the full variable domain reads EAGVTQFPSHSVIEKGQTVTLRCDPISGHDNLYWYRRVMGKEIKFLLHFVKESKQDESGMPNNRFLAERTGGTYSTLKVQPAELEDSGVYFCASSPGSVYGYTFGSGTRLTVV.

This clonotype showed up many times. V usage is TRBV25-1 and J usage is TRBJ2-5, with D possibly being TRBD2 (5 bases). In germline, CDR1 is MGHDK, CDR2 SYGVNS. V was trimmed by 8 bases and J by 10 bases, leaving 14 bases between them. CDR3 length: 11 residues. The CDR3 region has the DNA TGTGCCAGCCAAGCCGGGATGAACCAGTACTTC. Translating gives CASQAGMNQYF.

The chain joins TRBV12-3 or TRBV12-4 to TRBJ2-5; the D call may be TRBD1 or TRBD2 (7 bases each). Between the trimmed V and J ends, which lost 3 bases and 3 bases, there was a span of 14 bases. This CDR3 has 15 amino acids. CDR3 DNA: TGTGCCAGCAGTTTTGGCAGGGGGGGTGAAGAGACCCAGTACTTC. The encoded protein is CASSFGRGGEETQYF.

This clonotype was picked up a small number of times. The rearrangement uses TRBV19 and TRBJ1-2; D is ambiguous. Germline V gene lookup returns CDR1 LNHDA and CDR2 SQIVND (reference sequence). The germline V and J ends were trimmed by 3 bases and 2 bases, with 13 bases remaining between them. The CDR3 consists of 15 residues. The CDR3 region has the DNA TGTGCCAGTAGTATGGCGAAGGCCCTCAACTATGGCTACACCTTC. Amino acid sequence: CASSMAKALNYGYTF.

This clonotype was counted between two and nine times. The CDR3 DNA sequence: TGTGCCACCCGAGAGGTCGTCGAGCAGTACTTC. Translation: CATREVVEQYF. This chain uses TRBV28 with TRBJ2-7; no firm D call. Germline lookup yields CDR1 MDHEN and CDR2 SYDVKM. This CDR3 spans 11 amino acids. V gave up 10 bases and J gave up 6 bases, with 13 bases separating them.

This chain connects TRBV5-1 to TRBJ1-6, with D unclear. The CDR3 has 14 residues. V was trimmed by 0 bases and J by 9 bases, leaving 10 bases between them. In germline, CDR1 is SGHRS, CDR2 YFSETQ. The chain's CDR3 is CASSLEGLGSPLHF. In nucleotides, the CDR3 is TGCGCCAGCAGCTTGGAAGGGTTAGGTTCACCCCTCCACTTT.

This clonotype was recorded a few times. The chain links TRBV9 to TRBJ2-1; 11 nucleotides agree with TRBD2. CDR3 length: 15 residues. V gave up 0 bases and J gave up 8 bases; unmatched junction bases: 4. Per the germline V gene, CDR1 is SGDLS and CDR2 is YYNGEE. CDR3 sequence: CASSVGPSGGHEQFF. The CDR3 DNA is TGTGCCAGCAGCGTAGGCCCTAGCGGGGGGCATGAGCAGTTCTTC.

This clonotype appeared many times. This rearrangement joins TRBV28 to TRBJ2-7; 9 bases agree with TRBD1. The CDR3 has 14 amino acids. The V gene end was trimmed by 7 bases and the J gene end by 3 bases; junction bases not matched to a gene: 7. Germline assignment: CDR1 MDHEN and CDR2 SYDVKM. The CDR3 reads CASNRGTGIYEQYF. In DNA form, the CDR3 reads TGTGCCAGCAATAGGGGGACAGGGATCTACGAGCAGTACTTC. The whole variable domain, remainder taken from reference TRBV28 and TRBJ2-7, is DVKVTQSSRYLVKRTGEKVFLECVQDMDHENMFWYRQDPGLGLRLIYFSYDVKMKEKGDIPEGYSVSREKKERFSLILESASTNQTSMYLCASNRGTGIYEQYFGPGTRLTVT.

This clonotype was counted a few times. V and J are TRBV20-1 and TRBJ1-6, with unresolved D. Trimming stripped 1 base from V and 14 bases from J, with 15 bases between. The germline V gene has CDR1 DFQATT and CDR2 SNEGSKA (reference sequence). CDR3 size: 13 residues. The CDR3 DNA reads as TGCAGTGCTAGAGCCCCCGCGGAGGGAACCCTCCACTTT. Encoded protein: CSARAPAEGTLHF.

The chain employs TRBV5-1 and TRBJ1-3, with unresolved D. This CDR3 has 16 residues. Trimming stripped 3 bases from V and 0 bases from J, with 13 bases between. Germline V gene sequence: CDR1 SGHRS, CDR2 YFSETQ. The CDR3 bases are TGCGCCAGCAGCTACGAAACAGCGAGCTCTGGAAACACCATATATTTT. This translates into CASSYETASSGNTIYF.

The V and J genes are TRBV6-1 and TRBJ2-2, with 13 positions matching TRBD2. V shed 8 bases and J 0 bases; nucleotides not matched to a gene: 3. Germline V gene sequence: CDR1 MNHNS, CDR2 SASEGT. The CDR3 covers 16 residues. This CDR3 reads CASSGLAGPNTGELFF. In DNA, the CDR3 is TGTGCCAGCTCGGGACTAGCGGGGCCGAACACCGGGGAGCTGTTTTTT.

This sequence joins TRBV6-1 and TRBJ1-2, with D perhaps matching TRBD1 (5 bases). V was cut by 2 bases and J by 8 bases, with 12 bases left in between. This CDR3 has 13 residues. Germline V gene data show CDR1 as MNHNS and CDR2 as SASEGT. The CDR3 here is CASSERTGGGYTF. CDR3 DNA: TGTGCCAGCAGTGAAAGGACCGGGGGGGGCTACACCTTC.

V and J are TRBV20-1 and TRBJ2-2, with D perhaps matching TRBD1 or TRBD2 (5 bases each). The CDR3 is made up of 17 amino acids. V shed 6 bases and J shed 2 bases, with 22 bases lying between them. CDR1 and CDR2 (germline): DFQATT, SNEGSKA (reference sequence). The CDR3 here is CSAPRRPGRRNTGELFF. In DNA form, the CDR3 reads TGCAGTGCGCCGAGGAGGCCGGGGCGACGAAACACCGGGGAGCTGTTTTTT.

The chain joins TRBV4-2 to TRBJ1-5; D unclear. Germline values: CDR1 LGHNA, CDR2 YNFKEQ. V was trimmed by 8 bases and J by 4 bases, leaving 12 bases between them. The CDR3 is 13 amino acids. In DNA form, the CDR3 reads TGTGCCAGCGCTAGGAATCCAAATCAGCCCCAGCATTTT. This encodes CASARNPNQPQHF.

The table lists this clonotype with a few counts. J is TRBJ2-1 and V is TRBV15; 12 nucleotides agree with TRBD2. Trimming at V came to 0 bases and at J to 6 bases, leaving 6 bases not matched to a gene. In germline, CDR1 is LNHNV, CDR2 YYDKDF (reference sequence). CDR3 length: 17 amino acids. CDR3 nucleotides: TGTGCCACCAGCAGAGATCTAGCGGGAGGGCCTGTCAATGAGCAGTTCTTC. Translated, it gives CATSRDLAGGPVNEQFF.

On this clonotype itself: The CDR3 does not close with the conserved phenylalanine or tryptophan, likely indicating a read error. The rearrangement links TRBV28 to TRBJ1-1; TRBD1 aligns across 9 bases. Germline-derived CDR1 and CDR2 are MDHEN and SYDVKM. V was clipped by 1 base and J by 11 bases; unmatched bases: 5. This CDR3 region has 13 residues. The CDR3 DNA follows: TGTGCCAGCAGTTTATCGGGGACAGGGTCGGCTTTCTTA. Translated, it gives CASSLSGTGSAFL.

A few counts support this clonotype. The CDR3 here is CSAVRGAPYEQYF. DNA for the CDR3: TGCAGTGCTGTTCGTGGGGCCCCCTACGAGCAGTACTTC. The rearrangement uses TRBV20-1 and TRBJ2-7; D may be TRBD1 (5 bases). The CDR3 is 13 amino acids. CDR1 is DFQATT and CDR2 is SNEGSKA in the germline V gene (reference sequence). Trimming pared 5 bases from V and 2 bases from J, leaving 13 bases between.

This chain connects TRBV28 to TRBJ2-3; no firm D call. This CDR3 is built from 12 residues. Germline assignment: CDR1 MDHEN and CDR2 SYDVKM. V dropped 9 bases and J dropped 2 bases, with 9 bases sitting between them. CDR3 loop: CASRRNTDTQYF. The CDR3 nucleotides read TGTGCCAGTCGACGCAACACAGATACGCAGTATTTT.

This clonotype was found many times. DNA for the CDR3: TGTGCCAGCAGTCCGCGTAGGGAGGGACAGGGAGTAGATGGGGCCAACGTCCTGACTTTC. Translating it yields CASSPRREGQGVDGANVLTF. This sequence joins TRBV12-3 or TRBV12-4 and TRBJ2-6; 9 bases agree with TRBD1. The CDR3 contains 20 residues. J was trimmed by 3 bases and V by 5 bases; bases with no gene match: 17.

This chain uses TRBV5-1 with TRBJ2-7; D call uncertain. CDR1 SGHRS and CDR2 YFSETQ come from the germline V gene. The CDR3 runs to 14 residues. The V gene lost 1 base and the J gene lost 3 bases, with 11 bases spanning the gap. The CDR3 DNA reads as TGCGCCAGCAGCTTGTTGGGCGAGAACTACGAGCAGTACTTC. Residues: CASSLLGENYEQYF.

The chain recombines TRBV20-1 with TRBJ1-1; no clear D gene. The germline V and J ends were trimmed by 3 bases and 2 bases, with 10 bases remaining between them. Germline V gives CDR1 DFQATT, CDR2 SNEGSKA (reference sequence). CDR3 length equals 13 residues. This CDR3 is CSASFGVNTEAFF. The CDR3 region has the DNA TGCAGTGCTAGTTTTGGGGTTAACACTGAAGCTTTCTTT.

This clonotype was recorded once. The chain recombines TRBV28 with TRBJ1-5; D is undetermined. Germline lookup yields CDR1 MDHEN and CDR2 SYDVKM. Trimming shortened V by 1 base and J by 1 base, and 11 bases separated the two germline ends. This CDR3 is built from 16 residues. CDR3: CASSLLARLSNQPQHF. In DNA, the CDR3 is TGTGCCAGCAGTTTATTGGCCCGACTGAGCAATCAGCCCCAGCATTTT. Based on the CDR3 plus reference TRBV28 and TRBJ1-5, the full variable domain is DVKVTQSSRYLVKRTGEKVFLECVQDMDHENMFWYRQDPGLGLRLIYFSYDVKMKEKGDIPEGYSVSREKKERFSLILESASTNQTSMYLCASSLLARLSNQPQHFGDGTRLSIL.

The V call is TRBV6-1, the J call TRBJ1-3; TRBD1 is a possible D gene (6 bases). The length of the CDR3 is 14 residues. Trimming took 8 bases from V and 2 from J, leaving 13 bases between them. The germline V gene has CDR1 MNHNS and CDR2 SASEGT. CDR3 bases: TGTGCCAGCGCCAGGGGAGGGACTGGAAACACCATATATTTT. It translates to CASARGGTGNTIYF.